Each of the 32 T cell receptor beta chains below was sequenced from the same sample in a study of preoperative IRX-2 immunotherapy in early breast cancer. Described treatment: preoperative locoregional IRX-2 cytokine immunotherapy. Sequencing used immunoSEQ multiplex PCR; TCRdb keeps in-frame clones, though not all of them. The sample records tens of thousands of clones, roughly 95% being singletons. The sequenced sample was tumor tissue, obtained after IRX-2 immunotherapy. These receptors were collected from a human donor with breast cancer.

The rearrangement joins TRBV28 to TRBJ1-1, with TRBD1 as a possible D gene (5 bases). V lost 10 bases and J lost 4, with 10 bases in between. The CDR3 sequence is 11 residues long. Germline values: CDR1 MDHEN, CDR2 SYDVKM. The CDR3 nucleotides read TGTGCCATACAAGACAGCACTGAAGCTTTCTTT. Translated: CAIQDSTEAFF.

This chain uses TRBV5-1 with TRBJ1-5; TRBD1 might be the D (5 bases). Germline V lookup: CDR1 SGHRS, CDR2 YFSETQ. Trimming stripped 0 bases from V and 7 bases from J, with 17 bases between. The CDR3 length is 16 residues. The CDR3 sequence is CASSLDGGNPAQPQHF. The CDR3 nucleotides are TGCGCCAGCAGCTTGGATGGGGGAAATCCTGCGCAGCCCCAGCATTTT.

The chain carries TRBV18 and TRBJ1-2; 8 positions agree with TRBD1. The CDR3 totals 17 residues. With 2 bases clipped from V and 6 bases from J, the junction kept 14 bases outside the gene matches. The germline V gene encodes CDR1 KGHSH and CDR2 LQKENI. The CDR3 here is CASSPAGQEAGRNGYTF. In DNA form, the CDR3 reads TGTGCCAGCTCACCAGCGGGACAGGAGGCAGGGCGCAATGGCTACACCTTC.

Only a few counts were recorded for this clone. V and J are TRBV6-5 and TRBJ1-3, with D maybe TRBD1 (5 bases). There are 16 residues in the CDR3. V was pared by 2 bases and J by 2 bases, with 13 bases between. In germline, CDR1 is MNHEY, CDR2 SVGAGI. This CDR3 is CASSYTEGTAGNTIYF. Here the CDR3 DNA reads TGTGCCAGCAGTTACACCGAGGGGACGGCTGGAAACACCATATATTTT.

The chain employs TRBV18 and TRBJ2-7; TRBD1 matches 10 bases. CDR3 length equals 16 residues. Per germline, CDR1 KGHSH and CDR2 LQKENI. V dropped 3 bases and J dropped 1; count of bases not matched to a gene: 6. CDR3 DNA: TGTGCCAGCTCACCTCCCCGGGACAGGGGTTCCTACGAGCAGTACTTC. Translating gives CASSPPRDRGSYEQYF.

The rearrangement joins TRBV28 to TRBJ2-2, with 7 bases aligning to TRBD1. This CDR3 region has 15 residues. V lost 6 bases and J lost 5; bases outside the gene matches: 9. The germline gives CDR1 MDHEN, CDR2 SYDVKM. The CDR3 region is CASSSTGFRTGELFF. DNA for the CDR3: TGTGCCAGCAGCTCGACAGGGTTTAGGACCGGGGAGCTGTTTTTT. The variable domain in full, with the rest retrieved from reference TRBV28 and TRBJ2-2, is DVKVTQSSRYLVKRTGEKVFLECVQDMDHENMFWYRQDPGLGLRLIYFSYDVKMKEKGDIPEGYSVSREKKERFSLILESASTNQTSMYLCASSSTGFRTGELFFGEGSRLTVL.

The rearrangement uses TRBV10-3 and TRBJ1-1; D uncertain. V was pared by 3 bases and J by 8 bases, with 10 bases between. The germline V gene has CDR1 ENHRY and CDR2 SYGVKD. CDR3 length equals 12 residues. The CDR3 region is CAISDAREEAFF. The CDR3 DNA is TGTGCCATCAGTGATGCGCGGGAGGAAGCTTTCTTT.

The V gene is TRBV19, the J gene TRBJ2-3; 7 bases are shared with TRBD2. The J segment lost 2 bases and the V segment lost 7 bases, leaving 9 bases of the junction unmatched. The germline V gene encodes CDR1 LNHDA and CDR2 SQIVND (reference sequence). The CDR3 runs 15 residues. The CDR3: CASKTGGGFTDTQYF. The CDR3 DNA reads TGTGCCAGTAAGACTGGCGGGGGTTTCACAGATACGCAGTATTTT.

As regards this clone: A read error may be the cause here, since a much bigger clone is one base away. The chain couples TRBV4-1 to TRBJ2-5; a weak D match, TRBD2 (6 bases). CDR3 length: 17 residues. CDR1 is MGHRA and CDR2 is YSYEKL in the germline V gene. DNA of the CDR3: TGCGCCAGCAGCCAAGGAATGGACTTATGGTCGGGAGAGGCCCAGTACTTC. Its translation is CASSQGMDLWSGEAQYF.

The chain employs TRBV11-3 and TRBJ2-1, with 7 nucleotides matching TRBD1. The CDR3 spans 14 residues. The ends lost 5 bases at V and 4 bases at J; junction bases unmatched: 5. The V gene's germline CDR1 is SGHNT and CDR2 YENEEA. The CDR3 region has the DNA TGTGCCAGCAGCGCCGGGACAGAGTACAATGAGCAGTTCTTC. It yields the protein CASSAGTEYNEQFF.

V usage is TRBV11-3 and J usage is TRBJ2-7, with D tentatively TRBD1 (5 bases). CDR3 size: 13 residues. Per germline, CDR1 SGHNT and CDR2 YENEEA. Trimming took off 3 bases at V and 7 bases at J, with 13 bases between the two ends. The CDR3 DNA follows: TGTGCCAGCAGCTTCGGTGGGGCAGGTGAGCAGTACTTC. Its translation: CASSFGGAGEQYF. Filled out from reference TRBV11-3 and TRBJ2-7, the complete variable domain reads EAGVVQSPRYKIIEKKQPVAFWCNPISGHNTLYWYLQNLGQGPELLIRYENEEAVDDSQLPKDRFSAERLKGVDSTLKIQPAELGDSAVYLCASSFGGAGEQYFGPGTRLTVT.

The gene calls are TRBV28 and TRBJ2-6; 7 bases agree with TRBD1. Germline loops: CDR1 MDHEN, CDR2 SYDVKM. V was clipped by 4 bases and J by 6 bases; unmatched bases: 12. The CDR3 runs to 17 residues. DNA for the CDR3: TGTGCCAGCAGTTCTCCAGGGGGAAGGGTGGTGGCCAACGTCCTGACTTTC. Its translation is CASSSPGGRVVANVLTF. Together with reference TRBV28 and TRBJ2-6, the CDR3 gives the full variable domain: DVKVTQSSRYLVKRTGEKVFLECVQDMDHENMFWYRQDPGLGLRLIYFSYDVKMKEKGDIPEGYSVSREKKERFSLILESASTNQTSMYLCASSSPGGRVVANVLTFGAGSRLTVL.

This chain joins TRBV10-3 and TRBJ2-7; unclear D gene. Looked up from germline, CDR1 is ENHRY and CDR2 is SYGVKD. This CDR3 spans 12 amino acids. V was pared by 2 bases and J by 5 bases, with 7 bases between. CDR3 residues: CAISEADNEQYF. In DNA form, the CDR3 reads TGTGCCATCAGTGAGGCAGATAACGAGCAGTACTTC.

The V gene is TRBV6-5, the J gene TRBJ1-6; weak D call: TRBD1 (5 bases). The germline V and J ends were trimmed by 6 bases and 12 bases, with 18 bases remaining between them. The CDR3 consists of 14 residues. Germline CDR1 is MNHEY and CDR2 is SVGAGI. The CDR3 reads CASSQGRTYGPLHF. The DNA of the CDR3 is TGTGCCAGCAGCCAGGGACGGACTTATGGACCCCTCCACTTT.

About this clone: A read error may produce the germline difference seen at one junction end. The chain carries TRBV2 and TRBJ1-5; 7 bases match TRBD1. Germline V lookup: CDR1 SNHLY, CDR2 FYNNEI. The CDR3 covers 15 residues. CDR3 in amino acids: CANSGDGQVNQPQHF. Written as DNA, the CDR3 is TGTGCCAACAGTGGGGACGGACAGGTTAATCAGCCCCAGCATTTT. The variable domain in full, completed from reference TRBV2 and TRBJ1-5, reads EPEVTQTPSHQVTQMGQEVILRCVPISNHLYFYWYRQILGQKVEFLVSFYNNEISEKSEIFDDQFSVERPDGSNFTLKIRSTKLEDSAMYFCANSGDGQVNQPQHFGDGTRLSIL.

The chain is built from TRBV14 and TRBJ2-5; TRBD1 matches at 9 bases. V trimming: 4 bases; J trimming: 5 bases; junction bases outside the gene matches: 11. The CDR3 length is 16 residues. The germline gives CDR1 SGHDN, CDR2 FVKESK. The CDR3 sequence is CASSLGTGYPQETQYF. In DNA form, the CDR3 reads TGTGCCAGCAGCCTGGGGACAGGGTATCCCCAGGAGACCCAGTACTTC.

The V gene is TRBV28, the J gene TRBJ1-1, with 8 positions matching TRBD1. Germline V lookup: CDR1 MDHEN, CDR2 SYDVKM. The length of the CDR3 is 15 residues. The J segment lost 1 base and the V segment lost 4 bases, leaving 5 bases of the junction unmatched. The CDR3 loop reads CASSSPGGPNTEAFF. CDR3 nucleotide sequence: TGTGCCAGCAGTTCCCCAGGGGGCCCGAACACTGAAGCTTTCTTT.

The V gene is TRBV19, the J gene TRBJ1-2; D perhaps matches TRBD1 (5 bases). The germline V gene has CDR1 LNHDA and CDR2 SQIVND (reference sequence). V lost 7 bases and J lost 0, with 15 bases in between. The CDR3 length is 15 residues. CDR3 coding DNA: TGTGCCAGTAACCCCGGGGGAAACGCTAACTATGGCTACACCTTC. This sequence encodes CASNPGGNANYGYTF.

This clone was seen once. This chain joins TRBV7-9 and TRBJ2-5, with D possibly being TRBD2 (5 bases). Germline CDR1 and CDR2: SEHNR and FQNEAQ (reference sequence). The CDR3 runs 13 residues. V dropped 5 bases and J dropped 3 bases, with 10 bases sitting between them. Here the CDR3 DNA reads TGTGCCAGCAGCGACCGGGAAAAAGAGACCCAGTACTTC. Its protein is CASSDREKETQYF.

J is TRBJ2-7 and V is TRBV7-2, with D perhaps given as TRBD1 or TRBD2 (5 bases each). Trimming removed 2 bases from V and 7 bases from J, with 15 bases in between. CDR3 length: 14 amino acids. The germline gives CDR1 SGHTA, CDR2 FQGNSA. The CDR3 sequence: CASSLRGPEGEQYF. DNA for the CDR3: TGTGCCAGCAGCTTACGGGGACCTGAGGGGGAGCAGTACTTC.

The chain combines TRBV11-3 with TRBJ2-3; D perhaps matches TRBD2 (6 bases). This CDR3 region has 14 residues. V lost 5 bases to trimming and J lost 2 bases, with 11 bases between them. CDR1 is SGHNT and CDR2 is YENEEA in the germline V gene. CDR3 bases: TGTGCCAGCAGCCTGGGGCGGGACACAGATACGCAGTATTTT. Translated: CASSLGRDTDTQYF.

The chain uses TRBV9 and TRBJ2-1; D unresolved. The CDR3 runs to 15 residues. The V gene's germline CDR1 is SGDLS and CDR2 YYNGEE. V gave up 0 bases and J gave up 4 bases, with 11 bases separating them. CDR3 DNA sequence: TGTGCCAGCAGCGTAGGACACACGAAATACAATGAGCAGTTCTTC. This codes for CASSVGHTKYNEQFF.

This clone came up once. V is TRBV18 and J is TRBJ1-5; tentatively, D is TRBD1 (5 bases). The CDR3 has 15 residues. Trimming pared 6 bases from V and 0 bases from J, leaving 12 bases between. Germline V gene lookup returns CDR1 KGHSH and CDR2 LQKENI. The CDR3 spells CASSRGEVSNQPQHF. CDR3 sequence (DNA): TGTGCCAGCTCTCGAGGGGAGGTTAGCAATCAGCCCCAGCATTTT. The full variable domain, rest sourced from reference TRBV18 and TRBJ1-5, is NAGVMQNPRHLVRRRGQEARLRCSPMKGHSHVYWYRQLPEEGLKFMVYLQKENIIDESGMPKERFSAEFPKEGPSILRIQQVVRGDSAAYFCASSRGEVSNQPQHFGDGTRLSIL.

This sequence joins TRBV30 and TRBJ1-6; D is possibly TRBD1 (5 bases). V gave up 3 bases and J gave up 9 bases, with 12 bases separating them. CDR3 length equals 13 residues. Germline V gives CDR1 GTSNPN, CDR2 SVGIG (reference sequence). CDR3 residues: CAWSYRGGSPLHF. Written as DNA, the CDR3 is TGTGCCTGGAGCTACCGGGGGGGTTCACCCCTCCACTTT. The complete variable domain, with remaining parts taken from reference TRBV30 and TRBJ1-6, reads SQTIHQWPATLVQPVGSPLSLECTVEGTSNPNLYWYRQAAGRGLQLLFYSVGIGQISSEVPQNLSASRPQDRQFILSSKKLLLSDSGFYLCAWSYRGGSPLHFGNGTRLTVT.

The chain employs TRBV10-3 and TRBJ2-5; 8 bases align to TRBD2. The CDR3 spans 18 residues. Germline V lookup: CDR1 ENHRY, CDR2 SYGVKD. V lost 2 bases to trimming and J lost 3 bases; unmatched junction nucleotides: 14. The chain's CDR3 is CAISETIPLAGIEETQYF. The DNA for the CDR3 is TGTGCCATCAGTGAGACAATCCCCTTAGCGGGAATCGAAGAGACCCAGTACTTC.

The gene calls are TRBV5-6 and TRBJ1-4; no clear D. Trimming shortened V by 5 bases and J by 8 bases, and 10 bases separated the two germline ends. CDR1 and CDR2 from the germline V gene are SGHDT and YYEEEE. This CDR3 is built from 12 residues. The CDR3 sequence: CASSTDFEKLFF. In DNA, the CDR3 is TGTGCCAGCAGTACGGATTTCGAAAAACTGTTTTTT.

The chain combines TRBV9 with TRBJ2-1; 10 bases are shared with TRBD2. V trimming: 2 bases; J trimming: 5 bases; junction bases outside the gene matches: 7. This CDR3 is 16 amino acids long. Germline V lookup: CDR1 SGDLS, CDR2 YYNGEE. CDR3 loop: CASSVGIAGGDNEQFF. For the CDR3, the DNA is TGTGCCAGCAGCGTCGGGATAGCGGGAGGTGACAATGAGCAGTTCTTC.

The chain uses TRBV18 and TRBJ1-6, with D uncertain. The CDR3 consists of 12 residues. V lost 10 bases, J lost 15 bases, and 19 bases lay in between. Germline values: CDR1 KGHSH, CDR2 LQKENI. CDR3 residues: CATQRTDEGLHF. CDR3 nucleotides: TGTGCCACCCAGAGAACAGACGAGGGCCTCCACTTT.

This chain uses TRBV6-1 with TRBJ1-2, with unresolved D. CDR1 and CDR2 (germline): MNHNS, SASEGT. Trimming left V 4 bases short and J 6 bases short, with 12 bases between. The CDR3 consists of 13 residues. The CDR3 nucleotides are TGTGCCAGCAGTGCCTCACTAATGGATGGCTACACCTTC. This codes for CASSASLMDGYTF.

The chain joins TRBV7-8 to TRBJ2-2, with TRBD1 identical over 7 bases. V shed 3 bases and J 0 bases; nucleotides not matched to a gene: 1. The germline gives CDR1 SGHVS, CDR2 FQNEAQ. There are 15 residues in the CDR3. CDR3 loop: CASSLGQPNTGELFF. In DNA, the CDR3 is TGTGCCAGCAGCTTGGGACAGCCGAACACCGGGGAGCTGTTTTTT.

The chain couples TRBV7-9 to TRBJ2-1, with 8 bases that match TRBD1. J gave up 7 bases and V 5 bases, and 10 bases lay outside the gene matches. CDR3 length: 15 residues. Germline CDR1 is SEHNR and CDR2 is FQNEAQ (reference sequence). The CDR3 sequence is CASSPRQGMRNEQFF. The CDR3 nucleotides read TGTGCCAGCAGCCCAAGACAGGGGATGAGGAATGAGCAGTTCTTC.

The chain links TRBV28 to TRBJ1-6; D unresolved. CDR3 length equals 12 residues. V lost 7 bases and J 11 bases, leaving 12 bases between the germline ends. Per germline, CDR1 MDHEN and CDR2 SYDVKM. The CDR3 spells CASKFAETPLHF. The CDR3 DNA reads TGTGCCAGCAAATTCGCTGAGACACCCCTCCACTTT.